Below are 6 T cell receptor beta chains sequenced from a single sample in a study of blood T cell repertoires in COVID-19. Profiling relied on immunoSEQ multiplex PCR, and the TCRdb table lists in-frame clones only, not all of them. The data hold approximately 300,000 clones, with around 87% observed a single time. The material sequenced was peripheral blood. The receptors come from a man in his fifties or sixties with active or convalescent COVID-19.

The chain employs TRBV15 and TRBJ1-5; no reliable D call. This CDR3 has 13 residues. V dropped 5 bases and J dropped 5 bases, with 10 bases sitting between them. Per germline, CDR1 LNHNV and CDR2 YYDKDF (reference sequence). CDR3 in amino acids: CATSPRRYQPQHF. The CDR3 region has the DNA TGTGCCACCAGCCCTAGACGGTATCAGCCCCAGCATTTT.

The genes are TRBV30 and TRBJ2-6; 12 nucleotides match TRBD1. Trimming cost V 1 base and J 3 bases; bases outside gene matches: 7. This CDR3 contains 18 residues. Per germline, CDR1 GTSNPN and CDR2 SVGIG (reference sequence). This chain's CDR3 is CAWSGDRGLASGANVLTF. The CDR3 nucleotides are TGTGCCTGGAGTGGGGACAGGGGGCTGGCTAGTGGGGCCAACGTCCTGACTTTC.

The J gene is TRBJ2-5, the V gene TRBV7-9; 8 nucleotides align to TRBD1. Germline V gene data show CDR1 as SEHNR and CDR2 as FQNEAQ (reference sequence). V lost 5 bases, J lost 5 bases, and 7 bases stayed unmatched. This CDR3 contains 14 residues. CDR3 amino acids: CASSGRQGWETQYF. The CDR3 DNA reads as TGTGCCAGCAGCGGGAGACAGGGGTGGGAGACCCAGTACTTC. The entire variable domain, with the rest obtained from reference TRBV7-9 and TRBJ2-5, is as follows: DTGVSQNPRHKITKRGQNVTFRCDPISEHNRLYWYRQTLGQGPEFLTYFQNEAQLEKSRLLSDRFSAERPKGSFSTLEIQRTEQGDSAMYLCASSGRQGWETQYFGPGTRLLVL.

The V and J genes are TRBV2 and TRBJ2-7; 8 bases agree with TRBD1. V shed 6 bases and J 5 bases; nucleotides not matched to a gene: 9. Germline assignment: CDR1 SNHLY and CDR2 FYNNEI. The CDR3 has 14 amino acids. CDR3 sequence reads: CASRGADRVNEQYF. The CDR3 coding sequence is TGTGCCAGCAGAGGAGCGGACAGGGTCAACGAGCAGTACTTC.

The chain combines TRBV5-1 with TRBJ2-2, with D uncertain. CDR1 is SGHRS and CDR2 is YFSETQ in the germline V gene. Trimming took off 2 bases at V and 1 base at J, with 9 bases between the two ends. CDR3 length: 15 residues. This CDR3 reads CASSLSSVNTGELFF. DNA of the CDR3: TGCGCCAGCAGCTTATCTAGTGTGAACACCGGGGAGCTGTTTTTT.

The rearrangement joins TRBV19 to TRBJ1-1, with D tentatively TRBD1 (5 bases). Germline V lookup: CDR1 LNHDA, CDR2 SQIVND (reference sequence). The ends were cut back, 4 bases at V and 1 base at J, with 7 bases in the middle. The CDR3 is 13 amino acids. CDR3 nucleotide sequence: TGTGCCAGTAGTACAGGGTGGAACACTGAAGCTTTCTTT. Translated: CASSTGWNTEAFF.